Shown below are 31 T cell receptor beta chains from a single sample sequenced in a study of blood T cell repertoires in COVID-19 (dated by TCRdb to 2020 to 2021). The library was built by means of the immunoSEQ multiplex PCR assay. TCRdb stores this immuneACCESS table with in-frame sequences only. Part of the clones is absent; in the studies checked, under half of the shortfall reflects unresolved V genes, and no reason is known for the rest. The sample has about 82,000 clones on record, 78% of them singletons. The ten top clones hold roughly a third of the sample. The sample was peripheral blood. These receptor sequences come from a man aged 55-75 years with COVID-19, enrolled during active disease.

V is TRBV5-3 and J is TRBJ2-7; 11 bases fit TRBD2. TRBV5-3 is filed as an ORF, its function uncertain. The trim removed 3 bases at V and 2 bases at J, leaving 4 bases unmatched. This CDR3 is 15 amino acids long. The CDR3 sequence: CARSSRLAGPYEQYF. The CDR3 coding sequence is TGTGCCAGAAGCTCAAGACTAGCGGGGCCCTACGAGCAGTACTTC.

The CDR3 DNA is TGTGCCAGCAGCGGCGGGAACAGCCCCTGGGAGCAGTACTTC. Amino acid sequence: CASSGGNSPWEQYF. The chain recombines TRBV3-1 (or the pseudogene TRBV3-2) with TRBJ2-7, with a weak D call TRBD2 (6 bases). This CDR3 is built from 14 residues. Germline CDR1 and CDR2: LGHDT and YNNKEL (reference sequence). V was trimmed by 5 bases and J by 7 bases, leaving 18 bases between them.

This clone appeared a few times. This chain connects TRBV7-2 to TRBJ1-3; no clear D gene. Trimming took off 2 bases at V and 0 bases at J, with 11 bases between the two ends. This CDR3 has 16 amino acids. Germline-derived CDR1 and CDR2 are SGHTA and FQGNSA. The CDR3, as DNA: TGTGCCAGCAGCTTACCAGGCGCCTCCTCTGGAAACACCATATATTTT. Translation: CASSLPGASSGNTIYF.

This clone was seen only once. The chain uses TRBV9 and TRBJ2-7; 9 bases map to TRBD2. From germline, CDR1 is SGDLS and CDR2 YYNGEE. The junction had 9 bases not matched to a gene; V was cut back by 0 bases and J by 2 bases. This CDR3 comprises 17 residues. The CDR3 DNA reads TGTGCCAGCAGCGTAGACTGGGCTAGCGGGATAACCTACGAGCAGTACTTC. Translating gives CASSVDWASGITYEQYF.

The V and J genes are TRBV2 and TRBJ2-2; no definite D call. Trimming left V 7 bases short and J 1 base short, with 4 bases between. Germline loops: CDR1 SNHLY, CDR2 FYNNEI. The length of the CDR3 is 12 residues. The CDR3 nucleotides read TGTGCCAGCATCCTGAACACCGGGGAGCTGTTTTTT. Translating it yields CASILNTGELFF.

The CDR3 is CASSLEQGSKNIQYF. The CDR3 DNA reads TGCGCCAGCAGCTTGGAGCAGGGATCCAAAAACATTCAGTACTTC. This chain connects TRBV5-1 to TRBJ2-4; D is perhaps TRBD1 (5 bases). The germline V gene has CDR1 SGHRS and CDR2 YFSETQ. The CDR3 length is 15 residues. V was shortened by 0 bases and J by 2 bases, with 9 bases between the two germline ends. The full variable domain, rest sourced from reference TRBV5-1 and TRBJ2-4, is KAGVTQTPRYLIKTRGQQVTLSCSPISGHRSVSWYQQTPGQGLQFLFEYFSETQRNKGNFPGRFSGRQFSNSRSEMNVSTLELGDSALYLCASSLEQGSKNIQYFGAGTRLSVL.

This chain joins TRBV18 and TRBJ2-5, with 7 nucleotides matching TRBD1. The CDR3 extends over 13 amino acids. The junction had 4 bases not matched to a gene; V was cut back by 5 bases and J by 4 bases. Germline loops: CDR1 KGHSH, CDR2 LQKENI. The CDR3 sequence is CASSDRVPETQYF. The CDR3 region has the DNA TGTGCCAGCTCAGACAGGGTCCCAGAGACCCAGTACTTC.

The rearrangement joins TRBV6-2 or TRBV6-3 to TRBJ1-1; 10 nucleotides align to TRBD1. Germline V gene data show CDR1 as MNHEY and CDR2 as SVGEGT. J lost 3 bases, V lost 5 bases, and 6 bases had no gene match. This CDR3 is 15 amino acids long. The CDR3 spells CASSAAGTGDTEAFF. The CDR3 bases are TGTGCCAGCAGTGCCGCCGGGACAGGGGACACTGAAGCTTTCTTT.

This rearrangement joins TRBV6-5 to TRBJ1-2, with 7 bases lining up with TRBD1. V trimming: 6 bases; J trimming: 4 bases; junction bases outside the gene matches: 5. The germline gives CDR1 MNHEY, CDR2 SVGAGI. The CDR3 is made up of 13 amino acids. CDR3 protein: CASRVTGSYGYTF. The CDR3 DNA sequence: TGTGCCAGCAGAGTGACAGGGAGCTATGGCTACACCTTC.

This clone was recorded at least ten times. The chain combines TRBV7-6 with TRBJ2-1, with a tentative D call TRBD2 (5 bases). Germline CDR1 and CDR2: SGHVS and FNYEAQ. This CDR3 has 15 amino acids. Trimming stripped 2 bases from V and 3 bases from J, with 11 bases between. CDR3 loop: CASSLPERGYNEQFF. The CDR3, as DNA: TGTGCCAGCAGCTTACCTGAACGGGGCTACAATGAGCAGTTCTTC.

This clone was observed a handful of times. The V call is TRBV7-8, the J call TRBJ1-6; no clear D. This CDR3 is built from 15 residues. V was trimmed by 1 base and J by 5 bases, leaving 9 bases between them. The germline V gene has CDR1 SGHVS and CDR2 FQNEAQ. CDR3 residues: CASSLVQSNNSPLHF. In nucleotides, the CDR3 is TGTGCCAGCAGCTTAGTACAGAGTAATAATTCACCCCTCCACTTT.

The chain has TRBV5-6 and TRBJ2-1, with 11 bases matching TRBD2. The CDR3 runs to 19 residues. Germline V lookup: CDR1 SGHDT, CDR2 YYEEEE. J gave up 0 bases and V 0 bases, and 8 bases lay outside the gene matches. CDR3 sequence reads: CASSLALAGGLSSYNEQFF. In nucleotides, the CDR3 is TGTGCCAGCAGCTTGGCCCTAGCGGGGGGTCTTAGCTCCTACAATGAGCAGTTCTTC.

This clone has more than one count but fewer than ten. The V gene is TRBV27, the J gene TRBJ2-2; D perhaps matches TRBD1 (5 bases). Germline V gene data show CDR1 as MNHEY and CDR2 as SMNVEV (reference sequence). The germline V and J ends were trimmed by 7 bases and 5 bases, with 11 bases remaining between them. The length of the CDR3 is 13 residues. The CDR3 loop reads CASNLRGTGELFF. The CDR3 coding sequence is TGTGCCAGCAATCTTAGGGGTACCGGGGAGCTGTTTTTT.

The V gene is TRBV7-2, the J gene TRBJ2-3; 9 nucleotides agree with TRBD2. Germline CDR1 is SGHTA and CDR2 is FQGNSA. The CDR3 runs 15 residues. Unmatched junction bases numbered 8, after V lost 5 bases and J lost 5 bases. The CDR3 DNA reads TGTGCCAGCAGCCTACGGCCTAGCGGGATAGATACGCAGTATTTT. Residues: CASSLRPSGIDTQYF.

This clone showed up just a few times. This chain connects TRBV7-3 to TRBJ2-2; 8 bases are a match to TRBD1. The V gene end was trimmed by 1 base and the J gene end by 8 bases; junction bases not matched to a gene: 9. CDR3 length: 16 amino acids. Germline V gene lookup returns CDR1 SGHTA and CDR2 FQGTGA. The CDR3 nucleotides are TGTGCCAGCAGCTTAAGCCCCTCCAGGGGGCAGGGGGAGCTGTTTTTT. It yields the protein CASSLSPSRGQGELFF. The full variable domain, its missing parts supplied by reference TRBV7-3 and TRBJ2-2, is GAGVSQTPSNKVTEKGKYVELRCDPISGHTALYWYRQSLGQGPEFLIYFQGTGAADDSGLPNDRFFAVRPEGSVSTLKIQRTERGDSAVYLCASSLSPSRGQGELFFGEGSRLTVL.

This chain joins TRBV5-6 and TRBJ1-1; 7 bases are shared with TRBD1. The CDR3 consists of 14 residues. The germline V gene encodes CDR1 SGHDT and CDR2 YYEEEE. Trimming cost V 1 base and J 2 bases; bases outside gene matches: 2. DNA for the CDR3: TGTGCCAGCAGCTTGAGGGGGCAAAACACTGAAGCTTTCTTT. Its protein product is CASSLRGQNTEAFF.

The V and J genes are TRBV6-1 and TRBJ1-1; D remains unclear. V was shortened by 1 base and J by 5 bases, with 8 bases between the two germline ends. Germline-derived CDR1 and CDR2 are MNHNS and SASEGT. The CDR3 sequence is 13 residues long. CDR3 nucleotides: TGTGCCAGCAGTGAAGGACGGCGGACTGAAGCTTTCTTT. This encodes CASSEGRRTEAFF.

This sequence joins TRBV3-1 (or the pseudogene TRBV3-2) and TRBJ2-5; D might be TRBD1 (6 bases). This CDR3 is 13 amino acids long. V gave up 4 bases and J gave up 7 bases, with 13 bases separating them. Germline CDR1 reads LGHDT; CDR2 reads YNNKEL (reference sequence). The CDR3 is CASSPKGVGTQYF. DNA for the CDR3: TGTGCCAGCAGCCCTAAGGGGGTCGGGACCCAGTACTTC.

V gene TRBV9 combines with J gene TRBJ1-1; D is unresolved. Trimming cost V 0 bases and J 0 bases, with 18 bases left between them. From germline, CDR1 is SGDLS and CDR2 YYNGEE. The length of the CDR3 is 18 residues. The CDR3 protein is CASSVGPLMAGMNTEAFF. The CDR3 DNA sequence: TGTGCCAGCAGCGTAGGACCTCTTATGGCAGGCATGAACACTGAAGCTTTCTTT.

The genes are TRBV9 and TRBJ2-2; D unresolved. The CDR3 covers 14 residues. Trimming left V 0 bases short and J 6 bases short, with 9 bases between. CDR1 SGDLS and CDR2 YYNGEE come from the germline V gene. The CDR3 loop is CASSVDGESGELFF. The CDR3, as DNA: TGTGCCAGCAGCGTAGATGGAGAGTCCGGGGAGCTGTTTTTT.

The CDR3: CASSRTGGGKLFF. The CDR3 region has the DNA TGTGCCAGCAGTAGGACAGGGGGCGGAAAACTGTTTTTT. J is TRBJ1-4 and V is TRBV6-2 or TRBV6-3; TRBD1 matches 11 bases. Germline V gives CDR1 MNHEY, CDR2 SVGEGT. Trimming removed 5 bases from V and 10 bases from J; junction bases left unmatched: 3. The CDR3 length is 13 residues.

This chain links TRBV19 with TRBJ2-2, with 13 nucleotides matching TRBD2. V was clipped by 5 bases and J by 4 bases; unmatched bases: 10. The CDR3 has 18 amino acids. Germline V gene data show CDR1 as LNHDA and CDR2 as SQIVND (reference sequence). The CDR3 region is CASSPGTSGMGGTGELFF. CDR3 sequence (DNA): TGTGCCAGTAGTCCCGGGACTAGCGGGATGGGGGGCACCGGGGAGCTGTTTTTT.

There are a few counts of this clone. This chain connects TRBV11-1 to TRBJ1-1; maybe TRBD1 (6 bases). This CDR3 region has 16 residues. Germline CDR1 is SGHAT and CDR2 is FQDESV (reference sequence). The V and J ends lost 3 bases and 2 bases respectively, with 16 bases between them. The CDR3 reads CASSFVGGALNTEAFF. The CDR3 DNA is TGTGCCAGCAGCTTTGTAGGGGGGGCCCTAAACACTGAAGCTTTCTTT.

The rearrangement joins TRBV13 to TRBJ1-6; TRBD1 is a possible D gene (5 bases). In germline, CDR1 is PRHDT, CDR2 FYEKMQ (reference sequence). CDR3 length: 15 amino acids. Deletions cut 1 base from V and 1 base from J, with 5 bases between. This CDR3 is CASSLAGSYNSPLHF. In DNA form, the CDR3 reads TGTGCCAGCAGCTTAGCAGGGTCCTATAATTCACCCCTCCACTTT.

The chain uses TRBV5-1 and TRBJ2-1, with 8 positions matching TRBD1. The CDR3 contains 15 residues. With 4 bases clipped from V and 7 bases from J, the junction kept 10 bases outside the gene matches. CDR1 SGHRS and CDR2 YFSETQ come from the germline V gene. The CDR3 here is CASSLLGQARNEQFF. The CDR3 region has the DNA TGCGCCAGCAGCCTTCTGGGACAGGCAAGAAATGAGCAGTTCTTC.

The chain employs TRBV18 and TRBJ2-1; maybe TRBD2 (6 bases). The germline gives CDR1 KGHSH, CDR2 LQKENI. Trimming took 6 bases from V and 8 from J, leaving 20 bases between them. The CDR3 is 15 amino acids. The CDR3 spells CASSLGGPPGDEQFF. DNA of the CDR3: TGTGCCAGCTCCCTCGGGGGTCCTCCTGGGGATGAGCAGTTCTTC.

The chain employs TRBV2 and TRBJ1-2, with D unresolved. Trimming cost V 1 base and J 8 bases, with 14 bases left between them. In germline, CDR1 is SNHLY, CDR2 FYNNEI. There are 14 residues in the CDR3. The CDR3 loop is CASSEVSQRSGYTF. CDR3 nucleotide sequence: TGTGCCAGCAGTGAAGTCAGCCAGCGGTCGGGCTACACCTTC. The whole variable domain, filled in from reference TRBV2 and TRBJ1-2, reads EPEVTQTPSHQVTQMGQEVILRCVPISNHLYFYWYRQILGQKVEFLVSFYNNEISEKSEIFDDQFSVERPDGSNFTLKIRSTKLEDSAMYFCASSEVSQRSGYTFGSGTRLTVV.

This clone occurred once. This chain links TRBV19 with TRBJ2-1; 10 bases agree with TRBD2. The CDR3 is made up of 15 amino acids. Germline-derived CDR1 and CDR2 are LNHDA and SQIVND (reference sequence). V was clipped by 5 bases and J by 2 bases; unmatched bases: 3. CDR3 coding DNA: TGTGCCAGTAGTCTAGCGGGAGTTACCTACAATGAGCAGTTCTTC. Amino acids: CASSLAGVTYNEQFF.

V is TRBV30 and J is TRBJ1-3, with no clear D. Looked up from germline, CDR1 is GTSNPN and CDR2 is SVGIG (reference sequence). CDR3 length: 13 amino acids. Trimming cost V 1 base and J 4 bases, with 8 bases left between them. CDR3 amino acids: CAWSGLQGNTIYF. The CDR3 nucleotides read TGTGCCTGGAGTGGTCTACAGGGAAACACCATATATTTT.

This clone was detected a few times. The same CDR3 also results from other DNA sequences found in this sample. The gene calls are TRBV7-3 and TRBJ2-3; perhaps TRBD2 as D (5 bases). V lost 5 bases and J lost 0, with 12 bases in between. This CDR3 has 15 residues. Germline V gives CDR1 SGHTA, CDR2 FQGTGA. The CDR3 is CASSRAGGSTDTQYF. The CDR3 DNA reads as TGTGCCAGCAGCAGGGCCGGCGGGAGCACAGATACGCAGTATTTT.

The J gene is TRBJ1-2, the V gene TRBV29-1; 12 bases match TRBD1. The V segment lost 7 bases and the J segment 5 bases; nucleotides outside the gene matches: 8. The CDR3 sequence is 14 residues long. Germline V CDR1 and CDR2: SQVTM, ANQGSEA. CDR3 protein: CSARPGQGAYGYTF. The CDR3 DNA reads TGCAGCGCCCGACCGGGACAGGGGGCGTATGGCTACACCTTC.